This T cell receptor beta chain originates from a study of cytomegalovirus exposure and HLA in healthy donors. The study's findings and limits: The authors excluded some V segments, including TRBV6-2 and TRBV6-3, as indistinguishable.

Details on this clone: Its matching antigen is unknown.

PCR used 60 Vbeta primers and 13 Jbeta primers. This table comes from immunoSEQ multiplex PCR, and its TCRdb copy is limited to in-frame clones, with some not included. The table lists around 120,000 clones, approximately 80% of them singletons. The CDR3 contains 13 residues. Trimming left V 11 bases short and J 2 bases short, with 15 bases between. In germline, CDR1 is MNHNY, CDR2 SVGAGI (reference sequence). The V call is TRBV6-6, the J call TRBJ1-1, with no clear D. Sequenced input: PBMCs. This TCR came from a female donor in good health and CMV-seropositive. The CDR3 here is CASSTRGNTEAFF. CDR3 nucleotide sequence: TGTGCCTCCTCCACCCGGGGAAACACTGAAGCTTTCTTT.